The rows below give T cell receptor beta chains drawn from one sample of a study of T cells in Graves' hyperthyroidism and ophthalmopathy. One entry per CDR3 protein results from TCRdb running MiXCR on the multiplex PCR reads. The sample consists of approximately 410,000 distinct CDR3 sequences, approximately 13% of them appearing once. The sequencing input was blood. Source of these receptors: a woman aged 18-29 years with Graves' hyperthyroidism. Both conserved end residues are part of each CDR3. The D gene is left open where the match is weak. A clone size is listed for some rows: how often the clone was seen (once, few, many), or a class if it is expanded.

D gene,J gene,clone size,V gene,CDR3 DNA,CDR3 protein
-,TRBJ1-5,-,TRBV6-2/TRBV6-3,TGTGCCAGCAGACCCGGGACACTCCGCAATCAGCCCCAGCATTTT,CASRPGTLRNQPQHF
-,TRBJ2-5,many,TRBV3-1,TGTGCCAGCAGCCATGGTTTTACAAGTAGGGAGACCCAGTACTTC,CASSHGFTSRETQYF
-,TRBJ2-7,many,TRBV5-1,TGCGCCAGCAGTCGGGACGGGAGCTCCTACGAGCAGTACTTC,CASSRDGSSYEQYF
TRBD1,TRBJ2-3,many,TRBV6-1,TGTGCCAGCAGTGAATTACAGGGGCCGGTGGGAGATACGCAGTATTTT,CASSELQGPVGDTQYF
-,TRBJ1-1,many,TRBV7-2,TGTGCCAGCAGCTTAGACCAGGGGGAAGCTTTCTTT,CASSLDQGEAFF
-,TRBJ2-3,few,TRBV5-4,TGTGCCAGCAGCTTGGGTCCGCACCCAGATACGCAGTATTTT,CASSLGPHPDTQYF
-,TRBJ2-3,few,TRBV6-1,TGTGCCAGCATGATCAAGCTTCCTAGCACAGATACGCAGTATTTT,CASMIKLPSTDTQYF
-,TRBJ2-2,many,TRBV12-3/TRBV12-4,TGTGCCAGCAGTTTAGCAGACGGGAACACCGGGGAGCTGTTTTTT,CASSLADGNTGELFF
-,TRBJ2-2,-,TRBV6-6,TGTGCCAGCAGTTACTCAGGTGGAAGCACCGGGGAGCTGTTTTTT,CASSYSGGSTGELFF
-,TRBJ2-7,many,TRBV5-1,TGCGCCAGCAGCTCGAACCTCCTAGCGTCTAGCTCCTACGAGCAGTACTTC,CASSSNLLASSSYEQYF
-,TRBJ2-1,-,TRBV5-1,TGCGCCAGCAGCTTGGCGTCTCAAGAGACCCAGTTCTTC,CASSLASQETQFF
TRBD1,TRBJ1-2,many,TRBV6-4,TGTGCCAGCAGCACAACAGGGGGCGAGGGCTATGGCTACACCTTC,CASSTTGGEGYGYTF
TRBD2,TRBJ2-7,many,TRBV28,TGTGCCAGCAGTCCGGGACTAGCGGGATTCTCCTACGAGCAGTACTTC,CASSPGLAGFSYEQYF
TRBD1,TRBJ1-2,many,TRBV20-1,TGCAGTGCTAGTCTGGTGAGCGGACAGGGGGGCTCTGGCTACACCTTC,CSASLVSGQGGSGYTF
TRBD1,TRBJ1-1,many,TRBV20-1,TGCAGTGCTCCCGAACCAACAGGGGTCGGAACTGAAGCTTTCTTT,CSAPEPTGVGTEAFF
-,TRBJ2-7,many,TRBV7-2,TGTGCCAGCAGCTTAACGTTCGGCCCCTACGAGCAGTACTTC,CASSLTFGPYEQYF
-,TRBJ2-2,-,TRBV11-2,TGTGCCAGCAGGCGTTACTCGGGCGGGGAGCTGTTTTTT,CASRRYSGGELFF
TRBD1,TRBJ1-1,-,TRBV30,TGTGCCTGGAGACCCGGGTGGCAGGGGGGCGCTGAAGCTTTCTTT,CAWRPGWQGGAEAFF
-,TRBJ2-1,many,TRBV11-2,TGTGCCAGCAGCTTAAACACCTACAATGAGCAGTTCTTC,CASSLNTYNEQFF
TRBD1,TRBJ2-3,many,TRBV28,TGTGCCAGCCTACAGGGGAGATGGGATACGCAGTATTTT,CASLQGRWDTQYF
-,TRBJ2-7,-,TRBV27,TGTGCCAGCAGTGGCGCCACCGGCGCCTACGAGCAGTACTTC,CASSGATGAYEQYF
TRBD2,TRBJ2-5,-,TRBV7-9,TGTGCCAGCAGCCTCTTCGGACTAGCGGGGGCCCAAGAGACCCAGTACTTC,CASSLFGLAGAQETQYF
-,TRBJ1-5,few,TRBV15,TGTGCCACAAAACGGCAGGGCCTTAGCAATCAGCCCCAGCATTTT,CATKRQGLSNQPQHF
-,TRBJ1-5,many,TRBV12-3/TRBV12-4,TGTGCCAGCAGTTTACAGAGCAATCAGCCCCAGCATTTT,CASSLQSNQPQHF
-,TRBJ2-1,many,TRBV3-1,TGTGCCAGCAGAAGGACTCAGGAAGAGGCTTACAATGAGCAGTTCTTC,CASRRTQEEAYNEQFF
TRBD2,TRBJ2-1,many,TRBV29-1,TGCAGCGTGGTTTCCGGGACTAGCGGTTATGGTGTGCAGTTCTTC,CSVVSGTSGYGVQFF
TRBD2,TRBJ2-3,few,TRBV20-1,TGCAGTGCTGATTCCGGGACTAGCGGGAGAGGTGGCACAGATACGCAGTATTTT,CSADSGTSGRGGTDTQYF
-,TRBJ2-2,-,TRBV27,TGTGCCAGCAGGGGAAATACGAACACCGGGGAGCTGTTTTTT,CASRGNTNTGELFF
TRBD2,TRBJ2-3,many,TRBV28,TGTGCCAGCAGCCGGACTAGCGGCCCCACAGATACGCAGTATTTT,CASSRTSGPTDTQYF
-,TRBJ1-6,few,TRBV15,TGTGCCACCAGCAGAGATGGGGGTTCACCCCTCCACTTT,CATSRDGGSPLHF
TRBD1,TRBJ2-7,many,TRBV7-2,TGTGCCAGCAGCTTAGCGGGACAGGGGCCTTACGAGCAGTACTTC,CASSLAGQGPYEQYF
-,TRBJ1-1,many,TRBV9,TGTGCCACCACGGGCCCGGGGTTTGCTGAAGCTTTCTTT,CATTGPGFAEAFF